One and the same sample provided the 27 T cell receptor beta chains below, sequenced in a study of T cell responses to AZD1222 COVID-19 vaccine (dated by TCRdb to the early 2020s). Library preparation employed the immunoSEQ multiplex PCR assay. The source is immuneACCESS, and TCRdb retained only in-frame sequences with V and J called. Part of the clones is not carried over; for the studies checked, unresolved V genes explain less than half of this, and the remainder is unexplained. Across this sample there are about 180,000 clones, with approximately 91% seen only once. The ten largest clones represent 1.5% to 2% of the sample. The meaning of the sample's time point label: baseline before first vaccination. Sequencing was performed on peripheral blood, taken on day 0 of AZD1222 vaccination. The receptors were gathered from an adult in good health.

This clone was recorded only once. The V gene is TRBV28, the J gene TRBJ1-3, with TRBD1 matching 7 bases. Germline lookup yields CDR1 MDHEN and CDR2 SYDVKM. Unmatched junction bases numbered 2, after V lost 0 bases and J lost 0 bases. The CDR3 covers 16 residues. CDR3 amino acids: CASSLWAGGSGNTIYF. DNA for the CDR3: TGTGCCAGCAGTTTATGGGCAGGGGGCTCTGGAAACACCATATATTTT.

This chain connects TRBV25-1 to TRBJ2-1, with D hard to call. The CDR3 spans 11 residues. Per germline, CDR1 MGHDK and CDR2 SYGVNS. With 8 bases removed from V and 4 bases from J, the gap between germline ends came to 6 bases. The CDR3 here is CASDLYNEQFF. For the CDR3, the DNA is TGTGCCAGCGACCTATACAATGAGCAGTTCTTC.

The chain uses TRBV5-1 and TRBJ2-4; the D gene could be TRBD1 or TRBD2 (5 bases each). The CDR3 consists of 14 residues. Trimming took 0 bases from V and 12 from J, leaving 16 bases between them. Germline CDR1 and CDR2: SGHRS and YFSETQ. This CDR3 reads CASSLGQGEGTQYF. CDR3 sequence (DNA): TGCGCCAGCAGCTTGGGGCAGGGAGAGGGGACTCAGTACTTC.

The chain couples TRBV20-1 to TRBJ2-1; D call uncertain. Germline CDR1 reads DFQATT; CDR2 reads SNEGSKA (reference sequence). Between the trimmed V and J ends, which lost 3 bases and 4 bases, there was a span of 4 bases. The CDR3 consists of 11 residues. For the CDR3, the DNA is TGCAGTGCTAGCTCTTACAATGAGCAGTTCTTC. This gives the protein CSASSYNEQFF.

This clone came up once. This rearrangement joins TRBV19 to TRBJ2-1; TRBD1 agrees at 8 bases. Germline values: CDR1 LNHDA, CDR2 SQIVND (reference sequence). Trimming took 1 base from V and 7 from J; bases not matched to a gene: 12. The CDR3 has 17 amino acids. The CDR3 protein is CASSIVIGQGSINEQFF. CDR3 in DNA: TGTGCCAGTAGTATAGTTATAGGACAGGGTTCGATAAATGAGCAGTTCTTC.

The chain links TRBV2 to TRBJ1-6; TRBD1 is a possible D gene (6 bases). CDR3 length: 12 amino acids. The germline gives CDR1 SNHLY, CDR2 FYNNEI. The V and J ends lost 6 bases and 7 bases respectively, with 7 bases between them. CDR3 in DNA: TGTGCCAGCAGCGGACAGAATTCACCCCTCCACTTT. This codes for CASSGQNSPLHF.

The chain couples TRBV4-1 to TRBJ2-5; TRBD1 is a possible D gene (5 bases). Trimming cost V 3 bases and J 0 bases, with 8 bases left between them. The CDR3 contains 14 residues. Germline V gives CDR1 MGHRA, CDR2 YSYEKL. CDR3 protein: CASSHDRDQETQYF. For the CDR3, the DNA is TGCGCCAGCAGCCATGACAGAGACCAAGAGACCCAGTACTTC.

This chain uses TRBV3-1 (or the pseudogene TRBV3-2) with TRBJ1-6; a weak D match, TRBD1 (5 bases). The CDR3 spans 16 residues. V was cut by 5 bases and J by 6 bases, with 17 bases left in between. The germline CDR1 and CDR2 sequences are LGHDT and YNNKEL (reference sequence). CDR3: CASSSGTFRGNSPLHF. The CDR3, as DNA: TGTGCCAGCAGCTCTGGGACGTTCCGAGGTAATTCACCCCTCCACTTT.

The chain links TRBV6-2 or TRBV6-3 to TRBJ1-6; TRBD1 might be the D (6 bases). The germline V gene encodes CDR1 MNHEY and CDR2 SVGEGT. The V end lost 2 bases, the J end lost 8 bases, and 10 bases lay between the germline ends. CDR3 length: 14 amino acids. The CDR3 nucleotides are TGTGCCAGCAGTTACCGGGGGCCGGATTCACCCCTCCACTTT. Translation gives CASSYRGPDSPLHF.

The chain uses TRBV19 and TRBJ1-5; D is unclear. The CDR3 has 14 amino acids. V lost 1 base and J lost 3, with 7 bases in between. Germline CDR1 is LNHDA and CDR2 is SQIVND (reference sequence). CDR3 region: CASSIAPYNQPQHF. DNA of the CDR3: TGTGCCAGTAGTATAGCCCCGTACAATCAGCCCCAGCATTTT.

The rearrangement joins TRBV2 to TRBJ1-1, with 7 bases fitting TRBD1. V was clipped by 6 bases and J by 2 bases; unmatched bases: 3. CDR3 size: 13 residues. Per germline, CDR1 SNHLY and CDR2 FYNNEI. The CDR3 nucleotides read TGTGCCAGCAGGACAGGGACCAACACTGAAGCTTTCTTT. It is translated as CASRTGTNTEAFF.

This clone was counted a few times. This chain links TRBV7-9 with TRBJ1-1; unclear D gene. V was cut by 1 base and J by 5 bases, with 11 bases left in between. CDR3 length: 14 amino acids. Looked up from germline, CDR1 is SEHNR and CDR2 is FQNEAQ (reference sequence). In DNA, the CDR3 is TGTGCCAGCAGCTTAGGCGGGGTAGGGACTGAAGCTTTCTTT. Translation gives CASSLGGVGTEAFF.

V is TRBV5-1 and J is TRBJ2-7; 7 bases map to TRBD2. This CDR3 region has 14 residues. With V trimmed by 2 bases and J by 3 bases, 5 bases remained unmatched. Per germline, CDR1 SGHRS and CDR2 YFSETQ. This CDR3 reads CASSFGGSNYEQYF. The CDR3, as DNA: TGCGCCAGCAGCTTCGGCGGGAGTAACTACGAGCAGTACTTC.

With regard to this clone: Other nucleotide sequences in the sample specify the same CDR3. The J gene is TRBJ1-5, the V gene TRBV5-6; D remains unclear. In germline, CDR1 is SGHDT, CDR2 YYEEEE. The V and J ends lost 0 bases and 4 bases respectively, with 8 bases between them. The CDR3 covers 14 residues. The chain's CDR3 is CASSLGQLNQPQHF. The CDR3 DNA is TGTGCCAGCAGCTTGGGTCAGCTAAATCAGCCCCAGCATTTT.

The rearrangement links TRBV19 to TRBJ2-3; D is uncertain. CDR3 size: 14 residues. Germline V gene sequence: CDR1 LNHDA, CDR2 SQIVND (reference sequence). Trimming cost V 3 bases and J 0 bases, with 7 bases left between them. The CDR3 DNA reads TGTGCCAGTAGTATCCAGCGAAGCACAGATACGCAGTATTTT. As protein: CASSIQRSTDTQYF.

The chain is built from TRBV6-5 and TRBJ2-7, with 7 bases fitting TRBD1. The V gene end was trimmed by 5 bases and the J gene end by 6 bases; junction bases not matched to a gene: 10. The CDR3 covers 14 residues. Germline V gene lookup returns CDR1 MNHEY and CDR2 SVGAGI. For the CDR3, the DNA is TGTGCCAGCAGTCGACTCTTGGACAGGCTCGAGCAGTACTTC. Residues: CASSRLLDRLEQYF.

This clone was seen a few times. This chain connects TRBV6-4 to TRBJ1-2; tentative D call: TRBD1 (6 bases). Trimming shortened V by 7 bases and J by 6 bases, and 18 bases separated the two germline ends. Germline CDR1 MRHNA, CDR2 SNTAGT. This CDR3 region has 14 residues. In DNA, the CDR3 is TGTGCCAGCATCTGCCCACAGGGTGAGAATGGCTACACCTTC. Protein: CASICPQGENGYTF.

The CDR3 bases are TGTGCCAGCACCTTGCGGGGGGGTTACACCTTC. This sequence encodes CASTLRGGYTF. The chain employs TRBV6-5 and TRBJ1-2; D may be TRBD1 (5 bases). The germline V gene encodes CDR1 MNHEY and CDR2 SVGAGI. The ends were cut back, 7 bases at V and 11 bases at J, with 14 bases in the middle. There are 11 residues in the CDR3.

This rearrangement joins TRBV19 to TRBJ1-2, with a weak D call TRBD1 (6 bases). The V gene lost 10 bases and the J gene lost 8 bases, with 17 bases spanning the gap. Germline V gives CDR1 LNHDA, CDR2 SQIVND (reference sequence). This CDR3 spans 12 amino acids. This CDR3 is CATSLRGQGYTF. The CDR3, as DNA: TGTGCCACCTCACTCAGGGGTCAGGGCTACACCTTC.

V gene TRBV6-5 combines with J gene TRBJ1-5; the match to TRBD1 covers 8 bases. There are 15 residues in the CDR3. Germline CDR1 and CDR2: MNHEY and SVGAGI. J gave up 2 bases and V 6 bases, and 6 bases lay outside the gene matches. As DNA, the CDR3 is TGTGCCAGCAGCGATCCGGGACAGGGCAATCAGCCCCAGCATTTT. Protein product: CASSDPGQGNQPQHF.

The CDR3 loop reads CASSRTGGRNEKLFF. In nucleotides, the CDR3 is TGTGCCAGCAGCCGGACAGGGGGCCGGAATGAAAAACTGTTTTTT. V and J are TRBV14 and TRBJ1-4, with 11 bases lining up with TRBD1. The V gene's germline CDR1 is SGHDN and CDR2 FVKESK. V shed 4 bases and J 5 bases; nucleotides not matched to a gene: 3. The CDR3 has 15 amino acids.

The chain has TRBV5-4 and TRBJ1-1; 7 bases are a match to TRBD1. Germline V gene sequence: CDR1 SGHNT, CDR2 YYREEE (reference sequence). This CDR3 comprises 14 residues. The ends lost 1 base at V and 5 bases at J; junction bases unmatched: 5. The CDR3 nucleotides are TGTGCCAGCAGCTTGAGGGGGCATAGGACTGAAGCTTTCTTT. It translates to CASSLRGHRTEAFF.

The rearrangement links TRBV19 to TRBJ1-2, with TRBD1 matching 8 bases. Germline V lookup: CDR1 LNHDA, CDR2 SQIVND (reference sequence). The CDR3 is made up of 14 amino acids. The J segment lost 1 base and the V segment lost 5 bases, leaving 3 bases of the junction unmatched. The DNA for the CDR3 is TGTGCCAGTAGTTCCGGACAGGGTAACTATGGCTACACCTTC. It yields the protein CASSSGQGNYGYTF.

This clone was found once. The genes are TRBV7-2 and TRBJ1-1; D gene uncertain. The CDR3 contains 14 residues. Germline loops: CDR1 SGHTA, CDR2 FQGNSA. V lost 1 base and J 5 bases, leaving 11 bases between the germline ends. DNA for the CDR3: TGTGCCAGCAGCTTAGGAGGGTGGGGTACTGAAGCTTTCTTT. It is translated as CASSLGGWGTEAFF.

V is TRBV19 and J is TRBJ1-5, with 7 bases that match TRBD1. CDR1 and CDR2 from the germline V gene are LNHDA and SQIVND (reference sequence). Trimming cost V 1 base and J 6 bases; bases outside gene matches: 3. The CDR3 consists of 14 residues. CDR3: CASSIGGGGQPQHF. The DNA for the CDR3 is TGTGCCAGTAGTATAGGAGGGGGCGGTCAGCCCCAGCATTTT.

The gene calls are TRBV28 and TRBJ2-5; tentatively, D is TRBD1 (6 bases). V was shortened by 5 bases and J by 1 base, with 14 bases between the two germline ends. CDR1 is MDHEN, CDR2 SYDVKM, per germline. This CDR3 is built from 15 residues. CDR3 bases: TGTGCCAGCAGTCGGACAGCTCCCTCCCAAGAGACCCAGTACTTC. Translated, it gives CASSRTAPSQETQYF.

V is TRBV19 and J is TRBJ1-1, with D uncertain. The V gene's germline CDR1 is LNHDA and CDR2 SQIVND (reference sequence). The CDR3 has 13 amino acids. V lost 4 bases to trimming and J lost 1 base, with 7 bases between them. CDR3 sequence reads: CASSSSRNTEAFF. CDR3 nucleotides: TGTGCCAGTAGTAGTTCCAGGAACACTGAAGCTTTCTTT.